This T cell receptor beta chain stems from a study of T-cell reconstitution after alpha-beta-depleted transplantation in children (dated by TCRdb to 2016 to 2018). Study-wide context: T-cell immune reconstitution after TCRalphabeta/CD19-depleted allogeneic hematopoietic cell transplantation in children was quantitatively tracked in the study by means of TCR repertoire profiling. General study outcomes and caveats: In some patients, the high TCRbeta diversity seen at day 60 was put down to recipient T cells and intrathymic progenitors that had survived conditioning. The frequencies of hyperexpanded clones fell over the following months, and after one year, T-cell counts and TCRbeta diversity were mostly attributed to newly produced T cells. Apparently early alphabetaT-cell count recovery about two months after transplant reportedly relied on only several hundred rapidly expanded clones derived from non-depleted graft cells.

Interpreted using the paper, the treatment or condition label stands for: allogeneic hematopoietic cell transplantation with graft depleted of TCRalphabeta T cells and CD19 B cells. The children who served as transplant recipients had been given grafts of TCRalphabeta/CD19-depleted allogeneic hematopoietic cells. This clonotype was recorded a few times. Its recognized antigen is unknown. No quality values exist for individual bases; no much larger clone is one base distant. Unmatched junction bases come to 6, with V trimmed by 6 bases and J by 6 bases. The germline V gene encodes CDR1 SGHRS and CDR2 YFSETQ. The CDR3 runs 14 residues from the cysteine to the phenylalanine. The retained sequence is limited to the CDR3, 42 bases, with the frame set at the first base. Library generation was performed with PCR. Data came from an Illumina HiSeq 2500. TCR libraries were prepared with molecular barcoding, using unique molecular identifiers to normalize TCRbeta repertoire quantification. TCRdb took the public reads, trimmed them with fastp at Q25, ran MiXCR for clone calling and kept in-frame beta chains. Rows are unified per CDR3 protein, each entry keeping the most common DNA and genes. The sample has some 550,000 distinct CDR3 sequences on record, roughly 23% of them singletons. The ten largest clones capture over 12% of the sample.

The sequences come from PBMCs, mostly from graft donor cells, collected 360 days after TCRalphabeta/CD19-depleted stem cell transplant. The rearranged chain carries TRBV5-1 and TRBJ2-1, with 10 central nucleotides matching TRBD1. This TCR was recovered from a boy less than two years old who had a stem cell transplant for acute myeloid leukemia, so the T cells may come from the graft donor. The CDR3 region has the sequence CASTPGQGSNEQFF. The bases read TGCGCCAGCACCCCGGGACAGGGGAGCAATGAGCAGTTCTTC. Where the CDR3 stops, the reference TRBV5-1 and TRBJ2-1 genes take over; the full variable domain is KAGVTQTPRYLIKTRGQQVTLSCSPISGHRSVSWYQQTPGQGLQFLFEYFSETQRNKGNFPGRFSGRQFSNSRSEMNVSTLELGDSALYLCASTPGQGSNEQFFGPGTRLTVL.